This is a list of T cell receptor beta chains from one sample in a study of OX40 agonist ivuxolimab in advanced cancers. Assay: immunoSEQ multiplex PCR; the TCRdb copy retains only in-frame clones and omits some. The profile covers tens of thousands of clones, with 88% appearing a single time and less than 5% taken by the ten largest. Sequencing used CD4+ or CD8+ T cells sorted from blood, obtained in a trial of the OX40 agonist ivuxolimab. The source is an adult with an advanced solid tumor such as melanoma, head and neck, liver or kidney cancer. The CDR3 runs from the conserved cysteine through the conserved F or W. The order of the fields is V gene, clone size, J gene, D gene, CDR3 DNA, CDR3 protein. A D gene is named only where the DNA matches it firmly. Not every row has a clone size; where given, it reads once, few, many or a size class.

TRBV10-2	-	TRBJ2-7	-	TGCGCCAGCAAGTATTCTAGCTCCTACGAGCAGTACTTC	CASKYSSSYEQYF
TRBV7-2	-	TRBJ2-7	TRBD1	TGTGCCAGCAGCCGACAGGGGGCGCTTTACGAGCAGTACTTC	CASSRQGALYEQYF
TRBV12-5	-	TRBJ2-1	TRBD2	TGTGCTAGTGGTTTGGTACTTGCTAGCGGGAGTACTGAGCAGTTCTTC	CASGLVLASGSTEQFF
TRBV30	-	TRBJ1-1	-	TGTGCCTACACGGATGTTTGGGCGTTTGCTTTCTTT	CAYTDVWAFAFF
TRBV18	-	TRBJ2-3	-	TGTGCCAGCTCCCCAGGAGAGAGCACAGATACGCAGTATTTT	CASSPGESTDTQYF
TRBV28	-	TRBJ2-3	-	TGTGCCAGCAGTTTATCCGGTCGAGGGGATACGCAGTATTTT	CASSLSGRGDTQYF
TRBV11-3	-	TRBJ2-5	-	TGTGCCAGCAGCTCACAGGGCGGGGAGACCCAGTACTTC	CASSSQGGETQYF
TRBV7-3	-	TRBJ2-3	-	TGTGCCAGCAGGTCAATAGCGGACTCCACAGATACGCAGTATTTT	CASRSIADSTDTQYF
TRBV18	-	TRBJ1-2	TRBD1	TGTGCCAGCTTAAGGACAGGGGGCTATGGCTACACCTTC	CASLRTGGYGYTF
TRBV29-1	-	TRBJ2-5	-	TGCAGCGTTGCTGCCAGAAACCAAGAGACCCAGTACTTC	CSVAARNQETQYF
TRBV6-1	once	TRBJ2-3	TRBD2	TGTGCCAGCAGTGAATCGATTTCTAGCGGGAGGAAGGATACGCAGTATTTT	CASSESISSGRKDTQYF
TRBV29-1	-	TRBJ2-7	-	TGCAGCGTTGATACCCCCGAGAACGAGCAGTACTTC	CSVDTPENEQYF
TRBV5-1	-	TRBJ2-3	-	TGCGCCAGCAGCTTTACGGGTTTGGGGCCAGATACGCAGTATTTT	CASSFTGLGPDTQYF
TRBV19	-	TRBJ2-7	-	TGTGCCAGTAGTTCGACGACAGCGAGTTCCTCCTACGAGCAGTACTTC	CASSSTTASSSYEQYF
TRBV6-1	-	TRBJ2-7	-	TGTGCCAGCACCCCTGAGCTAGCGCGGGCCTACGAGCAGTACTTC	CASTPELARAYEQYF
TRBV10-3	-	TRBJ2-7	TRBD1	TGTGCCATCAGAACCGGACAGGGATCCTACGAGCAGTACTTC	CAIRTGQGSYEQYF